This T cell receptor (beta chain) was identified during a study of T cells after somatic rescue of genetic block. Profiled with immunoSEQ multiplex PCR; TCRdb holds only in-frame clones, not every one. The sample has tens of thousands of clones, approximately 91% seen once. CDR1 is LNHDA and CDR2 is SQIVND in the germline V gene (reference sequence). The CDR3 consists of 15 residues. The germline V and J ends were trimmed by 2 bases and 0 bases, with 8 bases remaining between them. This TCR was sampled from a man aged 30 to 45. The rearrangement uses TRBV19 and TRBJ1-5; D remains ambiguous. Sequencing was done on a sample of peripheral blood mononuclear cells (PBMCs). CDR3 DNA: TGTGCCAGTAGTATATTCCTTAGTAGCAATCAGCCCCAGCATTTT. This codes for CASSIFLSSNQPQHF.